This T cell receptor beta chain derives from a study of lymphopenia after photon versus proton radiotherapy. The CDR3 has 17 amino acids. V dropped 5 bases and J dropped 2; count of bases not matched to a gene: 4. Germline V CDR1 and CDR2: SGHNT, YENEEA. Generated by immunoSEQ multiplex PCR, the TCRdb table keeps only in-frame clones and is missing some. The sample has about 160,000 clones; about nine tenths are singletons. Turning to this clone: Antigen: not known.

Study conclusions and caveats: After lymphocyte nadir, photon-treated repertoires showed oligoclonal expansion, especially CD8+ Temra. Under photons, naive T cells and diversity fell while effector/memory populations rose. Post-nadir TCR diversity decline inversely tracked overall survival among those who died.

The chain joins TRBV11-3 to TRBJ2-2; 14 bases line up with TRBD2. The input for sequencing was peripheral blood, taken from a patient treated with photon-based radiotherapy. The receptor's source is a man aged 45-65 years with gastric cancer. CDR3 residues: CASSTGLAGENTGELFF. The CDR3 DNA reads TGTGCCAGCAGCACGGGACTAGCGGGAGAAAACACCGGGGAGCTGTTTTTT.